One and the same sample provided the 31 T cell receptor beta chains below, sequenced in a study of T cells in Graves' hyperthyroidism and ophthalmopathy. The TCR beta CDR3 regions underwent amplification using RNA transcripts as the source. Using the HTBI primer set, a first-round RT-PCR was run on the TCR CDR3. TCRdb analysed the multiplex PCR reads with MiXCR anew, one entry per CDR3 protein. The sample contains hundreds of thousands of distinct CDR3 sequences, roughly a quarter of which appear only once. Sequencing was carried out using blood. The receptor source for this set is a woman in her twenties or thirties with Graves' ophthalmopathy.

This clonotype showed up many times. The gene calls are TRBV20-1 and TRBJ2-6; TRBD2 might be the D (7 bases). Germline V gives CDR1 DFQATT, CDR2 SNEGSKA (reference sequence). The CDR3 length is 14 residues. V dropped 6 bases and J dropped 4 bases, with 13 bases sitting between them. Here the CDR3 DNA reads TGCAGTGCGGAGGGGGGGTACGGGGCCAACGTCCTGACTTTC. This translates into CSAEGGYGANVLTF.

The chain has TRBV9 and TRBJ1-1; TRBD1 agrees at 8 bases. The CDR3 has 15 residues. CDR1 and CDR2 from the germline V gene are SGDLS and YYNGEE. J lost 0 bases, V lost 4 bases, and 5 bases had no gene match. In DNA form, the CDR3 reads TGTGCCAGCAGCAACGGACAGGGACTGAACACTGAAGCTTTCTTT. Its translation is CASSNGQGLNTEAFF.

This clonotype has at least ten counts. This rearrangement joins TRBV12-3 or TRBV12-4 to TRBJ2-7, with 8 bases identical to TRBD1. Trimming took 5 bases from V and 6 from J; bases not matched to a gene: 3. This CDR3 contains 12 residues. For the CDR3, the DNA is TGTGCCAGCAGTCCCGACAGGGGCGAGCAGTACTTC. Its protein is CASSPDRGEQYF.

The J gene is TRBJ2-7, the V gene TRBV15; D might be TRBD1 or TRBD2, each matching 6 bases. Trimming removed 0 bases from V and 7 bases from J, with 13 bases in between. This CDR3 spans 14 amino acids. CDR1 is LNHNV and CDR2 is YYDKDF in the germline V gene (reference sequence). The CDR3 nucleotides are TGTGCCACCAGCAGAGAATACGGGGGCCGGGAGCAGTACTTC. Protein: CATSREYGGREQYF. The complete variable domain, with remaining parts taken from reference TRBV15 and TRBJ2-7, reads DAMVIQNPRYQVTQFGKPVTLSCSQTLNHNVMYWYQQKSSQAPKLLFHYYDKDFNNEADTPDNFQSRRPNTSFCFLDIRSPGLGDTAMYLCATSREYGGREQYFGPGTRLTVT.

This clonotype was counted many times. V usage is TRBV28 and J usage is TRBJ1-3; a possible D gene is TRBD1 (6 bases). This CDR3 region has 14 residues. V was cut by 6 bases and J by 4 bases, with 13 bases left in between. Germline V gene data show CDR1 as MDHEN and CDR2 as SYDVKM. CDR3 region: CASRPQGIGNTIYF. The CDR3 nucleotides are TGTGCCAGCAGGCCACAGGGAATAGGAAACACCATATATTTT.

This clonotype has just a few counts. The chain couples TRBV7-9 to TRBJ1-5, with 8 bases aligning to TRBD1. The germline CDR1 and CDR2 sequences are SEHNR and FQNEAQ (reference sequence). The CDR3 length is 14 residues. V shed 5 bases, J shed 6 bases, and the junction held 6 bases outside the gene matches. CDR3 residues: CASSADRARQPQHF. Here the CDR3 DNA reads TGTGCCAGCAGCGCGGACAGGGCACGTCAGCCCCAGCATTTT.

This clonotype was seen a handful of times. The chain joins TRBV9 to TRBJ2-7; TRBD1 agrees at 10 bases. There are 16 residues in the CDR3. The germline V gene encodes CDR1 SGDLS and CDR2 YYNGEE. J was trimmed by 6 bases and V by 3 bases; bases with no gene match: 12. The CDR3 sequence: CASSAYSGTGDVEQYF. The CDR3 DNA reads TGTGCCAGCAGCGCCTATTCCGGGACAGGGGACGTCGAGCAGTACTTC.

In this sample, this clonotype turned up many times. The rearrangement links TRBV11-2 to TRBJ2-5, with 7 bases aligning to TRBD1. The J segment lost 4 bases and the V segment lost 8 bases, leaving 4 bases of the junction unmatched. Germline CDR1 SGHAT, CDR2 FQNNGV. The CDR3 is 12 amino acids. Here the CDR3 reads CASDRVGETQYF. CDR3 DNA sequence: TGTGCCAGCGACAGGGTTGGAGAGACCCAGTACTTC. The full variable domain, its missing parts supplied by reference TRBV11-2 and TRBJ2-5, is EAGVAQSPRYKIIEKRQSVAFWCNPISGHATLYWYQQILGQGPKLLIQFQNNGVVDDSQLPKDRFSAERLKGVDSTLKIQPAKLEDSAVYLCASDRVGETQYFGPGTRLLVL.

Many counts were recorded for this clonotype. The chain recombines TRBV5-1 with TRBJ1-1; no firm D call. Germline V gene lookup returns CDR1 SGHRS and CDR2 YFSETQ. The CDR3 runs 14 residues. Trimming removed 1 base from V and 6 bases from J, with 13 bases in between. CDR3 sequence: CASSLRPLGAEAFF. CDR3 DNA: TGCGCCAGCAGCTTGCGGCCGCTTGGAGCTGAAGCTTTCTTT.

Many counts were recorded for this clonotype. V and J are TRBV20-1 and TRBJ2-5; D call uncertain. V lost 3 bases and J lost 5, with 10 bases in between. The CDR3 covers 12 residues. Germline CDR1 and CDR2: DFQATT and SNEGSKA (reference sequence). The CDR3 spells CSASGRAETQYF. CDR3 bases: TGCAGTGCTAGCGGCCGGGCGGAGACCCAGTACTTC.

In its sample, this clonotype was seen many times. The chain joins TRBV28 to TRBJ1-1; D is possibly TRBD1 (5 bases). V lost 3 bases and J lost 0, with 11 bases in between. Germline CDR1 is MDHEN and CDR2 is SYDVKM. This CDR3 has 15 amino acids. The CDR3 region has the DNA TGTGCCAGCAGTTTGGGGCGTCCGCTGAACACTGAAGCTTTCTTT. As protein: CASSLGRPLNTEAFF.

This clonotype was found many times. The chain employs TRBV30 and TRBJ1-1; no reliable D call. V lost 2 bases and J 0 bases, leaving 10 bases between the germline ends. Per germline, CDR1 GTSNPN and CDR2 SVGIG (reference sequence). CDR3 length: 14 residues. CDR3 coding DNA: TGTGCCTGGAGTATCCAGCCCATGAACACTGAAGCTTTCTTT. Amino acid sequence: CAWSIQPMNTEAFF.

The rearrangement links TRBV6-1 to TRBJ1-2, with D possibly being TRBD1 (6 bases). V lost 6 bases, J lost 5 bases, and 19 bases lay in between. The germline CDR1 and CDR2 sequences are MNHNS and SASEGT. The CDR3 extends over 15 amino acids. CDR3 loop: CASSGQLGPSYGYTF. The CDR3 region has the DNA TGTGCCAGCAGCGGACAGCTCGGACCCTCTTATGGCTACACCTTC.

There are many counts of this clonotype. V usage is TRBV10-1 and J usage is TRBJ2-3, with D hard to call. V shed 9 bases and J shed 4 bases, with 11 bases lying between them. This CDR3 region has 12 residues. CDR1 is WNHNN and CDR2 is SYGVQD in the germline V gene (reference sequence). This chain's CDR3 is CASSFGPDTQYF. The CDR3 coding sequence is TGCGCCAGTTCTTTCGGACCAGATACGCAGTATTTT.

This clonotype was seen many times. The genes are TRBV5-1 and TRBJ2-7; 11 bases fit TRBD2. V lost 1 base to trimming and J lost 7 bases; unmatched junction nucleotides: 7. The CDR3 covers 15 residues. Germline V gene data show CDR1 as SGHRS and CDR2 as YFSETQ. This chain's CDR3 is CASSLPSGRTEEQYF. The CDR3 DNA reads as TGCGCCAGCAGCTTGCCTAGCGGGAGGACGGAGGAGCAGTACTTC.

This clonotype was counted at least ten times. This CDR3 is CASSNGGAVVTQHF. The CDR3 coding sequence is TGTGCCAGCAGTAACGGGGGGGCGGTCGTAACCCAGCATTTT. The chain recombines TRBV12-3 or TRBV12-4 with TRBJ1-5, with a possible D match to TRBD1 (6 bases). The germline V and J ends were trimmed by 5 bases and 11 bases, with 19 bases remaining between them. The CDR3 has 14 amino acids.

This sequence joins TRBV10-2 and TRBJ2-7; no definite D call. Trimming took off 4 bases at V and 4 bases at J, with 17 bases between the two ends. Per the germline V gene, CDR1 is WSHSY and CDR2 is SAAADI. The CDR3 spans 15 residues. CDR3 residues: CASSGGTAPRYEQYF. The DNA of the CDR3 is TGCGCCAGCAGTGGAGGAACAGCGCCAAGATACGAGCAGTACTTC.

This clonotype was observed a handful of times. This chain connects TRBV28 to TRBJ2-5, with a tentative D call TRBD1 (6 bases). Germline lookup yields CDR1 MDHEN and CDR2 SYDVKM. V was shortened by 4 bases and J by 5 bases, with 20 bases between the two germline ends. This CDR3 is built from 16 residues. The DNA of the CDR3 is TGTGCCAGCAGTTCCTGGCCCTCGGACAGAATGGAGACCCAGTACTTC. Its translation: CASSSWPSDRMETQYF.

This clonotype appeared many times. The J gene is TRBJ2-2, the V gene TRBV3-1; no clear D. V was cut by 0 bases and J by 11 bases, with 10 bases left in between. The germline gives CDR1 LGHDT, CDR2 YNNKEL (reference sequence). CDR3 length: 13 residues. The CDR3 region has the DNA TGTGCCAGCAGCCAAGAGCCCTATATAGAGCTGTTTTTT. It yields the protein CASSQEPYIELFF. Together with reference TRBV3-1 and TRBJ2-2, the CDR3 gives the full variable domain: DTAVSQTPKYLVTQMGNDKSIKCEQNLGHDTMYWYKQDSKKFLKIMFSYNNKELIINETVPNRFSPKSPDKAHLNLHINSLELGDSAVYFCASSQEPYIELFFGEGSRLTVL.

This clonotype was detected ten times or more. The J gene is TRBJ2-4, the V gene TRBV19; D might be TRBD1 (6 bases). Germline V lookup: CDR1 LNHDA, CDR2 SQIVND (reference sequence). Trimming removed 5 bases from V and 2 bases from J, with 13 bases in between. The CDR3 has 15 residues. CDR3 amino acids: CASSEGGFTKNIQYF. CDR3 in DNA: TGTGCCAGTAGTGAAGGGGGATTCACCAAAAACATTCAGTACTTC.

Comments on this clonotype: An end of the junction differs from the germline gene, which may be a read error. This rearrangement joins TRBV24-1 to TRBJ1-1, with TRBD1 matching 7 bases. The CDR3 is 15 amino acids. The germline CDR1 and CDR2 sequences are KGHDR and SFDVKD. CDR3 protein: CTTYPRGTANTEAFF. The CDR3 DNA sequence: TGTACCACCTATCCCCGGGGGACAGCGAACACCGAAGCTTTCTTT.

This clonotype was counted between two and nine times. This rearrangement joins TRBV5-1 to TRBJ2-7; 10 positions agree with TRBD1. Per the germline V gene, CDR1 is SGHRS and CDR2 is YFSETQ. With 2 bases clipped from V and 5 bases from J, the junction kept 4 bases outside the gene matches. The CDR3 loop spans 14 amino acids. This chain's CDR3 is CASSLPTGGHEQYF. DNA for the CDR3: TGCGCCAGCAGCTTACCGACAGGGGGCCACGAGCAGTACTTC.

The chain combines TRBV10-3 with TRBJ1-2, with D tentatively TRBD1 (6 bases). This CDR3 comprises 13 residues. From germline, CDR1 is ENHRY and CDR2 SYGVKD. V lost 4 bases and J 3 bases, leaving 9 bases between the germline ends. The CDR3 reads CAISVDRDYGYTF. DNA of the CDR3: TGTGCCATCAGTGTGGACAGAGACTATGGCTACACCTTC.

As concerns this clonotype: This may come from a read error, since a much larger clone is one base off. The CDR3 carries no conserved terminal phenylalanine or tryptophan, so it likely arises from a read error. This chain uses TRBV11-2 with TRBJ2-7; 10 bases line up with TRBD2. There are 16 residues in the CDR3. Trimming removed 3 bases from V and 4 bases from J; junction bases left unmatched: 9. Germline CDR1 reads SGHAT; CDR2 reads FQNNGV. CDR3 residues: CASSFSSGSAKYEQYL. The CDR3 DNA is TGTGCCAGCAGCTTCTCTAGCGGGAGTGCAAAATACGAGCAGTACTTG.

This clonotype appeared many times. V is TRBV12-3 or TRBV12-4 and J is TRBJ1-5; 7 positions match TRBD1. The CDR3 runs to 14 residues. V dropped 7 bases and J dropped 1; count of bases not matched to a gene: 4. CDR3 bases: TGTGCCAGCACCGGGACAGTGAGCAATCAGCCCCAGCATTTT. Translating gives CASTGTVSNQPQHF.

This chain connects TRBV30 to TRBJ1-2; a weak D match, TRBD1 (6 bases). CDR1 GTSNPN and CDR2 SVGIG come from the germline V gene (reference sequence). This CDR3 is built from 12 residues. Between the trimmed V and J ends, which lost 6 bases and 6 bases, there was a span of 14 bases. This CDR3 reads CACLGGRDGYTF. For the CDR3, the DNA is TGTGCCTGCCTAGGGGGGAGGGATGGCTACACCTTC.

A word on this clonotype: A much larger clone differs from this one at a single base, so this may be a read error. The V gene is TRBV12-3 or TRBV12-4, the J gene TRBJ1-1, with 7 bases identical to TRBD1. The CDR3 is 14 residues long. CDR3: CASSLEGAGTEACF. The CDR3 bases are TGTGCCAGCAGTTTAGAGGGGGCCGGCACTGAAGCTTGCTTT.

CDR3 sequence: CASSVGKGELYGYTF. CDR3 nucleotides: TGTGCCAGCAGCGTAGGGAAGGGGGAGTTATATGGCTACACCTTC. The rearrangement joins TRBV9 to TRBJ1-2; maybe TRBD1 (6 bases). The CDR3 covers 15 residues. The V gene lost 0 bases and the J gene lost 5 bases, with 14 bases spanning the gap. Germline CDR1 and CDR2: SGDLS and YYNGEE.

This clonotype was counted only a few times. The V call is TRBV28, the J call TRBJ1-1; D not resolved. Germline V lookup: CDR1 MDHEN, CDR2 SYDVKM. The CDR3 has 13 residues. Trimming took 4 bases from V and 0 from J, leaving 6 bases between them. The CDR3 is CASSSFMNTEAFF. CDR3 DNA sequence: TGTGCCAGCAGTTCCTTTATGAACACTGAAGCTTTCTTT.

The DNA for the CDR3 is TGCGCCAGCAGTGAGTCCGCGACTAGCGGGGGAGAGACCCAGTACTTC. Residues: CASSESATSGGETQYF. The chain carries TRBV10-1 and TRBJ2-5; 12 nucleotides match TRBD2. The CDR3 is 16 residues long. V trimming: 0 bases; J trimming: 4 bases; junction bases outside the gene matches: 3. Germline CDR1 reads WNHNN; CDR2 reads SYGVQD (reference sequence).

This chain links TRBV6-1 with TRBJ2-7, with no clear D. This CDR3 comprises 15 residues. Per the germline V gene, CDR1 is MNHNS and CDR2 is SASEGT. Between the trimmed V and J ends, which lost 3 bases and 3 bases, there was a span of 15 bases. The DNA of the CDR3 is TGTGCCAGCAGTGACCTACCCCTAGACGGCTACGAGCAGTACTTC. Its protein is CASSDLPLDGYEQYF.